These 9 T cell receptor beta chains share one sample of origin, sequenced in a study of CD8+ T cells in alopecia areata. Sample treatment: oral pan-JAK inhibitor, 5-10 mg twice daily. The sequencing template was cDNA reverse transcribed from extracted RNA. The repertoire was sequenced with immunoSEQ multiplex PCR; TCRdb's copy has only in-frame clones and lacks some. Of approximately 200,000 clones in the sample, less than 50% were seen once. The sequences come from CD4+ T cells sorted from blood, collected at roughly week 38, from a patient treated with tofacitinib. The origin of the receptors is a human donor with alopecia areata.

This chain connects TRBV7-2 to TRBJ2-7; 7 bases line up with TRBD2. The V segment lost 4 bases and the J segment 9 bases; nucleotides outside the gene matches: 9. This CDR3 comprises 13 residues. From germline, CDR1 is SGHTA and CDR2 FQGNSA. CDR3 sequence: CASSSRDRGGQYF. The CDR3, as DNA: TGTGCCAGCAGCTCCCGGGACCGCGGGGGGCAGTACTTC.

This clone was picked up a small number of times. V gene TRBV2 combines with J gene TRBJ2-5; maybe TRBD1 (7 bases). Looked up from germline, CDR1 is SNHLY and CDR2 is FYNNEI. CDR3 length: 14 amino acids. The V gene lost 8 bases and the J gene lost 5 bases, with 18 bases spanning the gap. The CDR3 loop is CASGGTVRGETQYF. CDR3 DNA sequence: TGTGCCAGCGGCGGGACAGTCCGTGGGGAGACCCAGTACTTC.

The CDR3 coding sequence is TGTGCCGCCGCAACATCGAACACTGAAGCTTTCTTT. Its translation: CAAATSNTEAFF. The V and J genes are TRBV10-3 and TRBJ1-1; D is ambiguous. Trimming took 11 bases from V and 1 from J, leaving 11 bases between them. This CDR3 comprises 12 residues. Germline V lookup: CDR1 ENHRY, CDR2 SYGVKD.

V gene TRBV2 combines with J gene TRBJ2-1, with 12 bases that match TRBD2. After removal of 6 bases from V and 0 bases from J, the junction contained 9 bases not matched to a gene. CDR1 SNHLY and CDR2 FYNNEI come from the germline V gene. The CDR3 totals 18 residues. The CDR3 sequence: CASSLTSGRTISYNEQFF. DNA of the CDR3: TGTGCCAGCAGCCTCACTAGCGGGAGGACCATCTCCTACAATGAGCAGTTCTTC.

The chain combines TRBV27 with TRBJ2-7, with 13 bases that match TRBD2. Trimming cost V 5 bases and J 2 bases; bases outside gene matches: 18. Germline V gene lookup returns CDR1 MNHEY and CDR2 SMNVEV (reference sequence). This CDR3 is built from 20 residues. CDR3 loop: CASSTKSLAGGPGSPYEQYF. CDR3 coding DNA: TGTGCCAGCAGTACGAAATCACTAGCGGGAGGGCCGGGTTCTCCCTACGAGCAGTACTTC.

This clone came up a few times. The V gene is TRBV19, the J gene TRBJ2-7, with D tentatively TRBD1 (6 bases). The CDR3 extends over 14 amino acids. CDR1 is LNHDA and CDR2 is SQIVND in the germline V gene (reference sequence). The V end was cut by 2 bases, the J end by 3 bases, with 11 bases between. CDR3 sequence: CASSISRGNYEQYF. CDR3 coding DNA: TGTGCCAGTAGTATATCGAGGGGGAACTACGAGCAGTACTTC.

This sequence joins TRBV4-3 and TRBJ2-2, with D hard to call. This CDR3 is 14 amino acids long. Germline V lookup: CDR1 LGHNA, CDR2 YSLEER. Trimming cost V 1 base and J 4 bases, with 7 bases left between them. The DNA for the CDR3 is TGCGCCAGCAGCCAAGTATCCCCCACCGGGGAGCTGTTTTTT. This encodes CASSQVSPTGELFF.

This clone has just a few counts. This sequence joins TRBV4-2 and TRBJ2-5; D gene unclear. Germline V gene sequence: CDR1 LGHNA, CDR2 YNFKEQ. The V and J ends lost 0 bases and 9 bases respectively, with 14 bases between them. The CDR3 is made up of 14 amino acids. CDR3 loop: CASSQEVIRWSQYF. CDR3 DNA: TGTGCCAGCAGCCAAGAGGTGATAAGGTGGTCCCAGTACTTC.

The DNA of the CDR3 is TGTGCCACCAGCAGGGGCCGGGGGACCGGGGAGCTGTTTTTT. Translated, it gives CATSRGRGTGELFF. This sequence joins TRBV15 and TRBJ2-2; tentatively, D is TRBD2 (6 bases). Trimming removed 3 bases at V and 5 bases at J, with 10 bases between. The CDR3 extends over 14 amino acids. Germline V gene lookup returns CDR1 LNHNV and CDR2 YYDKDF (reference sequence).